The TCR beta chain under discussion was sequenced for a study of T cells in Graves' hyperthyroidism and ophthalmopathy. Study-level results: Blood also carried most thyroid clonotypes expanded above 0.001. From stable hyperthyroidism, ophthalmopathy was set apart by a 13 V-J model.

Researchers took RNA transcripts and amplified the TCR beta CDR3 regions from them. The study used the HTBI primer set for a first-round RT-PCR of the TCR CDR3. In TCRdb, the multiplex PCR reads were re-called with MiXCR into one record per CDR3 protein. The data contain approximately 430,000 distinct CDR3 sequences, approximately 15% of them seen just once; the ten biggest clones take up approximately 14%. J gave up 3 bases and V 3 bases, and 2 bases lay outside the gene matches. Germline CDR1 DFQATT, CDR2 SNEGSKA (reference sequence). This CDR3 contains 14 residues. Hyperthyroidism patients were newly diagnosed, had disease duration under 2 months, and were aged 18 to 65 years. The table lists this clonotype with a few counts. The antigen is undetermined.

V and J are TRBV20-1 and TRBJ2-7; 13 positions match TRBD2. What was sequenced was blood. This clonotype was obtained from a woman aged 18-29 years with Graves' hyperthyroidism. CDR3 nucleotides: TGCAGTGCTAGTGGGACTAGCGGGATCTACGAGCAGTACTTC. Translation gives CSASGTSGIYEQYF.